The 5 T cell receptor beta chains presented below share a single source sample, sequenced in a study of T-cell reconstitution after alpha-beta-depleted transplantation in children. Construction of the TCRbeta library involved unique molecular identifiers. TCRdb re-called the PCR reads with MiXCR, one entry per CDR3 protein. The top ten clones hold roughly a quarter of a sample with over 400,000 distinct CDR3 sequences, over 40% of them seen once. Sample: PBMCs, taken before TCRalphabeta/CD19-depleted stem cell transplant. The origin of the receptors is a girl under 10 years old with aplastic anemia, due to receive a stem cell transplant.

J is TRBJ2-4 and V is TRBV20-1, with D perhaps matching TRBD2 (6 bases). Germline-derived CDR1 and CDR2 are DFQATT and SNEGSKA (reference sequence). V lost 0 bases, J lost 0 bases, and 12 bases lay in between. The CDR3 runs to 16 residues. CDR3 in DNA: TGCAGTGCTAGAGATTTAGGGACTGTAGCCAAAAACATTCAGTACTTC. It yields the protein CSARDLGTVAKNIQYF.

This clonotype has a count of ten or more. The V and J genes are TRBV5-1 and TRBJ2-7; 11 bases are a match to TRBD2. The trim removed 1 base at V and 5 bases at J, leaving 11 bases unmatched. CDR3 length: 17 residues. CDR1 and CDR2 (germline): SGHRS, YFSETQ. The CDR3 DNA is TGCGCCAGCAGCTTGAAACTAGCGGGAGAACGAGCGCACGAGCAGTACTTC. Translated: CASSLKLAGERAHEQYF. The full variable domain, rest sourced from reference TRBV5-1 and TRBJ2-7, is KAGVTQTPRYLIKTRGQQVTLSCSPISGHRSVSWYQQTPGQGLQFLFEYFSETQRNKGNFPGRFSGRQFSNSRSEMNVSTLELGDSALYLCASSLKLAGERAHEQYFGPGTRLTVT.

The table lists this clonotype with a count of one. The DNA of the CDR3 is TGTGCCAGCCGACCCAGGGGACCCACAGATACGCAGTATTTT. Residues: CASRPRGPTDTQYF. The rearrangement uses TRBV7-2 and TRBJ2-3; tentatively, D is TRBD1 (6 bases). This CDR3 is 14 amino acids long. Per the germline V gene, CDR1 is SGHTA and CDR2 is FQGNSA. V lost 8 bases and J lost 2, with 14 bases in between.

This clonotype was observed once. V and J are TRBV10-3 and TRBJ2-5, with D maybe TRBD1 (6 bases). The V and J ends lost 4 bases and 1 base respectively, with 16 bases between them. This CDR3 region has 16 residues. The germline V gene has CDR1 ENHRY and CDR2 SYGVKD. CDR3 amino acids: CAISVGGTGTQETQYF. The DNA of the CDR3 is TGTGCCATCAGTGTAGGAGGAACAGGGACCCAAGAGACCCAGTACTTC.

There are a few counts of this clonotype. The chain employs TRBV7-2 and TRBJ1-2; D is possibly TRBD1 (6 bases). In germline, CDR1 is SGHTA, CDR2 FQGNSA. This CDR3 spans 15 amino acids. Deletions cut 5 bases from V and 8 bases from J, with 21 bases between. The DNA of the CDR3 is TGTGCCAGCAGCGCTGGACTTCAGGGGTACCTCGGCTACACCTTC. This sequence encodes CASSAGLQGYLGYTF. The complete variable domain, with remaining parts taken from reference TRBV7-2 and TRBJ1-2, reads GAGVSQSPSNKVTEKGKDVELRCDPISGHTALYWYRQSLGQGLEFLIYFQGNSAPDKSGLPSDRFSAERTGGSVSTLTIQRTQQEDSAVYLCASSAGLQGYLGYTFGSGTRLTVV.